These T cell receptor beta chains were read from a single sample in a study of siplizumab effects on memory and regulatory T cells. Sequencing used immunoSEQ multiplex PCR; TCRdb keeps in-frame clones, though not all of them. This table holds about 82,000 clones, approximately 86% found once. The specimen sequenced was Tregs sorted from blood. The receptors were sampled from a human donor in good health. CDR3s leave out the opening cysteine and the closing phenylalanine or tryptophan. Not every row has a clone size; where given, it reads once, few, many or a size class.

>TRBJ1-1|TRBV12-5|16|NA
ASVFWGSMRGLGTEAF
>TRBJ2-1|TRBV30|10|NA
AWRGLYNEQF
>TRBJ1-1|TRBV5-4|13|NA
ASATFPYMNTEAF
>TRBJ1-2|TRBV7-9|13|NA
ASSLVLQGNYGYT
>TRBJ2-5|TRBV5-6|13|NA
ASSLEGLAGYPLD
>TRBJ2-5|TRBV11-2|12|NA
ASSYGLISETQY
>TRBJ2-7|TRBV18|10|once
ASSRGGYEQY
>TRBJ1-1|TRBV5-5|12|NA
ASSLVPRDTEAF
>TRBJ2-7|TRBV27|11|NA
ASSFAGAYEQY
>TRBJ2-7|TRBV23-1|13|NA
ASNETGRSSYEQY
>TRBJ1-1|TRBV6-1|10|NA
ASIRGNTEAF
>TRBJ2-5|TRBV4-2|13|NA
ASSQDQGDGETQY
>TRBJ2-7|TRBV4-1|17|NA
ASSQVVRTSGGQTYEQY
>TRBJ2-7|TRBV7-2|11|NA
ASSLGPSYEQY
>TRBJ1-3|TRBV2|13|NA
ASSGDVSSGNTIY
>TRBJ1-5|TRBV5-5|14|NA
ASSLGVSGSNQPQH
>TRBJ2-7|TRBV11-3|13|NA
ASSFLVNRWYEQY
>TRBJ1-2|TRBV28|11|NA
ASSPVGVSGYT
>TRBJ2-1|TRBV30|11|NA
AWSASEHNEQF
>TRBJ1-5|TRBV6-1|13|NA
ASSEGDGTDQPQH
>TRBJ1-2|TRBV6-5|11|NA
ASRPGQAYGYT
>TRBJ2-2|TRBV6-6|11|NA
ASKRGSTGELF
>TRBJ2-3|TRBV9|12|once
ARLTSPSTDTQY
>TRBJ1-1|TRBV7-3|12|NA
ASSLTKGNTEAF
>TRBJ1-5|TRBV5-1|12|NA
ASSLGQAGEPQH
>TRBJ2-3|TRBV19|15|NA
ASSIEGSGDGTDTQY
>TRBJ2-7|TRBV2|9|few
ASSALYEQY
>TRBJ2-1|TRBV18|11|once
ASSTWPVDEQF
>TRBJ1-6|TRBV15|14|once
ATSRSGGSYNSPLH
>TRBJ1-6|TRBV30|10|medium-sized
AWSVSASPLH
>TRBJ2-1|TRBV9|15|few
ASSVVGGLAGAHEQF
>TRBJ2-5|TRBV2|10|NA
TSSWSQETQY
>TRBJ1-2|TRBV28|14|NA
ASRPDRGKVNYGYT